Following are 5 T cell receptor beta chains from one sample sequenced in a study of cytomegalovirus exposure and HLA in healthy donors. The repertoire was sequenced with immunoSEQ multiplex PCR; TCRdb's copy has only in-frame clones and lacks some. The sample holds around 63,000 clones, 90% to 96% seen once. Sequencing input: PBMCs. The receptors stem from a woman aged 18-35 years in good health and CMV-seronegative.

The chain uses TRBV11-1 and TRBJ2-5; 7 nucleotides agree with TRBD2. This CDR3 region has 14 residues. Germline CDR1 reads SGHAT; CDR2 reads FQDESV (reference sequence). J lost 2 bases, V lost 5 bases, and 5 bases had no gene match. CDR3 in amino acids: CASSTRAGQETQYF. DNA of the CDR3: TGTGCCAGCAGCACCAGAGCGGGGCAAGAGACCCAGTACTTC. Combining the CDR3 with reference TRBV11-1 and TRBJ2-5 gives the whole variable domain EAEVAQSPRYKITEKSQAVAFWCDPISGHATLYWYRQILGQGPELLVQFQDESVVDDSQLPKDRFSAERLKGVDSTLKIQPAELGDSAMYLCASSTRAGQETQYFGPGTRLLVL.

This clone appeared a single time. This chain uses TRBV7-8 with TRBJ2-3; unclear D gene. CDR3 length: 14 amino acids. Trimming took 1 base from V and 4 from J, leaving 9 bases between them. Germline lookup yields CDR1 SGHVS and CDR2 FQNEAQ. CDR3 sequence (DNA): TGTGCCAGCAGCTTAGTTTTGGCAGCAGATACGCAGTATTTT. This codes for CASSLVLAADTQYF.

This chain connects TRBV5-1 to TRBJ2-3; D possibly corresponds to TRBD2 (6 bases). This CDR3 is 14 amino acids long. Per the germline V gene, CDR1 is SGHRS and CDR2 is YFSETQ. V gave up 6 bases and J gave up 0 bases, with 11 bases separating them. The CDR3 spells CASTRGGSTDTQYF. In nucleotides, the CDR3 is TGCGCCAGCACCCGGGGAGGTAGCACAGATACGCAGTATTTT.

This chain links TRBV14 with TRBJ2-3; tentative D call: TRBD2 (5 bases). CDR3 size: 14 residues. Germline CDR1 reads SGHDN; CDR2 reads FVKESK. Trimming took off 4 bases at V and 7 bases at J, with 15 bases between the two ends. The CDR3 nucleotides are TGTGCCAGCAGCCCCGCGGGCGCGGCCCATACGCAGTATTTT. This codes for CASSPAGAAHTQYF.

The rearrangement links TRBV5-6 to TRBJ2-7, with D uncertain. This CDR3 is 14 amino acids long. In germline, CDR1 is SGHDT, CDR2 YYEEEE. Trimming removed 4 bases from V and 2 bases from J, with 13 bases in between. As DNA, the CDR3 is TGTGCCAGCAGCCCGAAGGAGTTCCCCTACGAGCAGTACTTC. Residues: CASSPKEFPYEQYF.